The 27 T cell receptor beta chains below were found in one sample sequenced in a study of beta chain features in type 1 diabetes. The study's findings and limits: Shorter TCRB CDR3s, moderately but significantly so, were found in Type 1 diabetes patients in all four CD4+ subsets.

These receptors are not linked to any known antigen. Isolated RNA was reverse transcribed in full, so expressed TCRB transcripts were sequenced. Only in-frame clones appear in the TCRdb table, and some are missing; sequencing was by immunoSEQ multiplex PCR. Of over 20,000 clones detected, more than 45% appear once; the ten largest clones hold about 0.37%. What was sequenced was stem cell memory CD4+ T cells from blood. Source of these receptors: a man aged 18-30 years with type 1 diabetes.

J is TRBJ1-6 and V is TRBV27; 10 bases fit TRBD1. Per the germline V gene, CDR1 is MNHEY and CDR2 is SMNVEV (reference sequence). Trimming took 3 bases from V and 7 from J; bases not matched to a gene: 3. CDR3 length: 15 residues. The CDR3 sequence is CASSFGTGANSPLHF. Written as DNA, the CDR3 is TGTGCCAGCAGTTTCGGGACAGGGGCCAATTCACCCCTCCACTTT.

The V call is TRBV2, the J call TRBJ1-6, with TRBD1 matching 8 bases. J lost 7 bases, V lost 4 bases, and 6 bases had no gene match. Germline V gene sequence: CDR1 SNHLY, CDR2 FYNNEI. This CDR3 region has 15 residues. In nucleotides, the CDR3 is TGTGCCAGCAGTGTTCAGGGGGCTGGGAATTCACCCCTCCACTTT. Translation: CASSVQGAGNSPLHF.

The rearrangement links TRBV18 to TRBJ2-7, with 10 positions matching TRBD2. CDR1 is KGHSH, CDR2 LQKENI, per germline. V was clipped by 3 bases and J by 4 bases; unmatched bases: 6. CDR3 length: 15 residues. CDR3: CASSPLAGGQYEQYF. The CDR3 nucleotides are TGTGCCAGCTCACCTTTAGCGGGAGGCCAATACGAGCAGTACTTC.

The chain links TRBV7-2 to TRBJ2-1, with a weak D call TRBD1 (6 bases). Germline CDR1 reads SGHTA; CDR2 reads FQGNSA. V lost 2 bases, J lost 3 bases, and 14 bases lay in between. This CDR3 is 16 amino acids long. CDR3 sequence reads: CASSLNGYRDYNEQFF. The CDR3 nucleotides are TGTGCCAGCAGCTTAAACGGGTACAGGGACTACAATGAGCAGTTCTTC.

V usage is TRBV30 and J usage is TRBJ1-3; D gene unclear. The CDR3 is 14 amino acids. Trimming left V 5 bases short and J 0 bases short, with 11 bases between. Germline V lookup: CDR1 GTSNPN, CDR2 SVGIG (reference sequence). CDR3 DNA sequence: TGTGCCTGGGGGCACCTGGTCTCTGGAAACACCATATATTTT. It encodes CAWGHLVSGNTIYF.

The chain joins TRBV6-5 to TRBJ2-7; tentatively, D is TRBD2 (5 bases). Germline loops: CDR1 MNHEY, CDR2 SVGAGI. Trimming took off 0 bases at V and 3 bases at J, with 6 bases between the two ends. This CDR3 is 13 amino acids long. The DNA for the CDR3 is TGTGCCAGCAGTTACTCTAGCGACTACGAGCAGTACTTC. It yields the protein CASSYSSDYEQYF.

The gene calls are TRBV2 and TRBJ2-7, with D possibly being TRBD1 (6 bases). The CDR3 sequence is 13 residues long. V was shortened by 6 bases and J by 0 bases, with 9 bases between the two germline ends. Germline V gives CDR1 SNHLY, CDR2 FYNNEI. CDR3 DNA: TGTGCCAGCAGAGGACAGAGCTCCTACGAGCAGTACTTC. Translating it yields CASRGQSSYEQYF.

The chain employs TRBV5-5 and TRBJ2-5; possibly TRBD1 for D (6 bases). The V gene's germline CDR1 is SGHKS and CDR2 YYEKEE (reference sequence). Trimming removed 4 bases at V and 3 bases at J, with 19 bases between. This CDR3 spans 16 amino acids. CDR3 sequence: CASSTGRLGAKETQYF. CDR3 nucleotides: TGTGCCAGCAGCACAGGACGGCTGGGGGCAAAAGAGACCCAGTACTTC.

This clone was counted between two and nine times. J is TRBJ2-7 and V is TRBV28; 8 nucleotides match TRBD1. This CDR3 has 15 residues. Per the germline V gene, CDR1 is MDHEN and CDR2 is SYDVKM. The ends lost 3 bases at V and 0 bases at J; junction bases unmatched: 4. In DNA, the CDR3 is TGTGCCAGCAGTTTTGTTGGGACAGGCTCCTACGAGCAGTACTTC. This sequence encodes CASSFVGTGSYEQYF.

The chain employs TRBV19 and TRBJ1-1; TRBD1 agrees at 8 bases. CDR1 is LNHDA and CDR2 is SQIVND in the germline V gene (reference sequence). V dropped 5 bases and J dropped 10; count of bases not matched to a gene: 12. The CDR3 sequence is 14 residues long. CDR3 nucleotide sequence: TGTGCCAGTAGTCTTGGACAGGGATCTTTCGGAGCTTTCTTT. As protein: CASSLGQGSFGAFF.

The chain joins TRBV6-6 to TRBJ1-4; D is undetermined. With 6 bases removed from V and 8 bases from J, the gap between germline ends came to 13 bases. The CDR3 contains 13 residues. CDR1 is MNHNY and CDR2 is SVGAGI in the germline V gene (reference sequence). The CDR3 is CASSPRTAEKLFF. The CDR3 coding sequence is TGTGCCAGCAGCCCCCGAACAGCCGAAAAACTGTTTTTT.

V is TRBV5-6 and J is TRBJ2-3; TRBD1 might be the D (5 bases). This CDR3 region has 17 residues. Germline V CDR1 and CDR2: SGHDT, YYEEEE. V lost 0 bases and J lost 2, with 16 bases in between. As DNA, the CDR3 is TGTGCCAGCAGCTTGGCCAGGACAACTTCGTACACAGATACGCAGTATTTT. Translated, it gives CASSLARTTSYTDTQYF.

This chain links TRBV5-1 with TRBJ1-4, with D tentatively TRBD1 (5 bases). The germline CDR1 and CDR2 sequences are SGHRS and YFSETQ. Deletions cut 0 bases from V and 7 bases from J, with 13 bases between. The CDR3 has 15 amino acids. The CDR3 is CASSLGGGEREKLFF. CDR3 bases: TGCGCCAGCAGCTTGGGCGGGGGGGAACGTGAAAAACTGTTTTTT.

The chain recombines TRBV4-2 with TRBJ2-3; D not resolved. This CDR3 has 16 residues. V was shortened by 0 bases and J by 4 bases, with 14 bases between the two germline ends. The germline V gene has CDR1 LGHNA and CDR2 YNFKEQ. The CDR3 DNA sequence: TGTGCCAGCAGCCAAGACATGGGTCCACGGGCAGATACGCAGTATTTT. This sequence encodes CASSQDMGPRADTQYF.

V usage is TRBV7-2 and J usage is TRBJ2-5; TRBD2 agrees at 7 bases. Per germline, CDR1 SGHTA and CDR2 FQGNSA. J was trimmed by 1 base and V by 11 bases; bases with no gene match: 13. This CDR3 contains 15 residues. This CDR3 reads CAVNRNGGIQETQYF. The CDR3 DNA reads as TGTGCCGTAAACCGGAACGGGGGGATCCAAGAGACCCAGTACTTC.

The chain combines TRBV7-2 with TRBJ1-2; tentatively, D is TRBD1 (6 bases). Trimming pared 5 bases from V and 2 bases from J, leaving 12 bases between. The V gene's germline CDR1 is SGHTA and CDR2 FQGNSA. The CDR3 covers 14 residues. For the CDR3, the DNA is TGTGCCAGCAGCAACAACAGGGAGAACTATGGCTACACCTTC. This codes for CASSNNRENYGYTF.

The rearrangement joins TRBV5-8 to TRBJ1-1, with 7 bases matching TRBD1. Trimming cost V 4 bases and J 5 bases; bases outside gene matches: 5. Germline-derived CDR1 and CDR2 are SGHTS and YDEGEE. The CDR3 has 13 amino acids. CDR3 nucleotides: TGTGCCAGCAGCCTCGACAGGGATACTGAAGCTTTCTTT. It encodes CASSLDRDTEAFF.

The CDR3 DNA follows: TGTGCCAGCAGTTACTCGTTAGCGGCGGCCTACGAGCAGTACTTC. Encoded protein: CASSYSLAAAYEQYF. This rearrangement joins TRBV6-5 to TRBJ2-7, with D maybe TRBD2 (6 bases). Trimming shortened V by 0 bases and J by 2 bases, and 11 bases separated the two germline ends. The CDR3 is 15 amino acids. Germline V lookup: CDR1 MNHEY, CDR2 SVGAGI.

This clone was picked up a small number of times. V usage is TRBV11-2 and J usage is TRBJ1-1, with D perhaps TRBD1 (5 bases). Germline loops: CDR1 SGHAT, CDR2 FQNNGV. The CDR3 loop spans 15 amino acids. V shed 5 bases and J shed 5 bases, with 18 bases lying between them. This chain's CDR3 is CASSPTPGRGTEAFF. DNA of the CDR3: TGTGCCAGCAGCCCCACTCCGGGGCGGGGGACTGAAGCTTTCTTT.

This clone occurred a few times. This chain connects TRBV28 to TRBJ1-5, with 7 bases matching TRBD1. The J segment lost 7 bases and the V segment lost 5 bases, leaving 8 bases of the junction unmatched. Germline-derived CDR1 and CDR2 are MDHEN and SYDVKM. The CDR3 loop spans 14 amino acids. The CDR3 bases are TGTGCCAGCAGTGCTACACACAGGGGCCAGCCCCAGCATTTT. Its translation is CASSATHRGQPQHF.

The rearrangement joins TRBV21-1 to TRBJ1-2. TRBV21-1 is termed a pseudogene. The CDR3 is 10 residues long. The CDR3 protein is CESEAGGYTF. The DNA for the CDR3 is TGTGAGTCTGAGGCGGGAGGCTACACCTTC.

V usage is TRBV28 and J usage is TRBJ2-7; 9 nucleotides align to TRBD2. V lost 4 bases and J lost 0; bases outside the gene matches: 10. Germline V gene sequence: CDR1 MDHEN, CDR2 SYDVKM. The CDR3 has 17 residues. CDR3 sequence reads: CASSSRYGSGSSYEQYF. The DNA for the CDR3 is TGTGCCAGCAGTTCGAGGTATGGTAGCGGGAGCTCCTACGAGCAGTACTTC.

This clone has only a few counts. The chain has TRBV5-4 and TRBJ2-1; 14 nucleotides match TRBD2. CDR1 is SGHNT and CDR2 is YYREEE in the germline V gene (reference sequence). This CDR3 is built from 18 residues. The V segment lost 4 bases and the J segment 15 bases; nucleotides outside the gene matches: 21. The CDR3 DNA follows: TGTGCCAGCAGCCCAGGACTAGCGGGAGGCCCCTCTCGATCCGCGGGGTTCTTC. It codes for CASSPGLAGGPSRSAGFF.

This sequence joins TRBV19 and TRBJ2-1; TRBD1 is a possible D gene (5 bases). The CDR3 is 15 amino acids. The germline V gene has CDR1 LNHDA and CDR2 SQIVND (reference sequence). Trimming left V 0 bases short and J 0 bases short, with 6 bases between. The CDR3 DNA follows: TGTGCCAGTAGTATAGATCAGGGCTCCTACAATGAGCAGTTCTTC. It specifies CASSIDQGSYNEQFF.

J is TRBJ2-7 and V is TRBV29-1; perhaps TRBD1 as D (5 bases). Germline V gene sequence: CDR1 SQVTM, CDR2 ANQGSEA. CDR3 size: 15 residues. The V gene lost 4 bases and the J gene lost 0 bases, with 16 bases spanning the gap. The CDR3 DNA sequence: TGCAGCGTTGTGCCAGGACACCGAGGCTCCTACGAGCAGTACTTC. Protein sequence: CSVVPGHRGSYEQYF.

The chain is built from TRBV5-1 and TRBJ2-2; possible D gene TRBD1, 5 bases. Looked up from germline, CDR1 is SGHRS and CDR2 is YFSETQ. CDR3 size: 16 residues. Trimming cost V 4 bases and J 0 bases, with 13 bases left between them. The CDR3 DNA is TGCGCCAGCAGCGTAGGACACGGCACGAACACCGGGGAGCTGTTTTTT. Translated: CASSVGHGTNTGELFF.

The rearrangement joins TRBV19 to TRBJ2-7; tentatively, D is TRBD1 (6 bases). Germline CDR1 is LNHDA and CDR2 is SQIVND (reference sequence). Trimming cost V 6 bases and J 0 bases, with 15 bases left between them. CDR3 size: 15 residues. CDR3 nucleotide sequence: TGTGCCAGTAGGGTGACAGGCCACAGCTCCTACGAGCAGTACTTC. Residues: CASRVTGHSSYEQYF.